The 17 T cell receptor beta chains reported below all come from one sample, sequenced in a study of tumour-infiltrating T cells in Burkitt lymphoma. Measured with immunoSEQ multiplex PCR; TCRdb has only the in-frame clones, and not every one. The profile shows about 1,600 clones, around 13% of them singletons. Sequencing was done on a sample of tumor tissue. The receptors stem from a human donor with Burkitt lymphoma.

V usage is TRBV15 and J usage is TRBJ2-3; no reliable D call. Germline CDR1 is LNHNV and CDR2 is YYDKDF (reference sequence). This CDR3 contains 14 residues. V was trimmed by 3 bases and J by 1 base, leaving 8 bases between them. This CDR3 is CATSSPSGTDTQYF. Written as DNA, the CDR3 is TGTGCCACCAGCAGTCCCTCGGGCACAGATACGCAGTATTTT. Full variable domain (rest looked up from reference TRBV15 and TRBJ2-3): DAMVIQNPRYQVTQFGKPVTLSCSQTLNHNVMYWYQQKSSQAPKLLFHYYDKDFNNEADTPDNFQSRRPNTSFCFLDIRSPGLGDTAMYLCATSSPSGTDTQYFGPGTRLTVL.

This sequence joins TRBV18 and TRBJ2-1; D might be TRBD2 (6 bases). V dropped 1 base and J dropped 7 bases, with 8 bases sitting between them. Germline CDR1 is KGHSH and CDR2 is LQKENI. This CDR3 has 13 residues. DNA of the CDR3: TGTGCCAGCTCACCACGACTAGTAAATGAGCAGTTCTTC. This encodes CASSPRLVNEQFF.

A few counts support this clone. The gene calls are TRBV28 and TRBJ1-1; D gene ambiguous. The length of the CDR3 is 14 residues. V gave up 7 bases and J gave up 1 base, with 13 bases separating them. The germline V gene encodes CDR1 MDHEN and CDR2 SYDVKM. The CDR3 spells CASTLLDANTEAFF. DNA for the CDR3: TGTGCCAGCACCCTCCTCGACGCGAACACTGAAGCTTTCTTT.

This clone was seen a handful of times. This rearrangement joins TRBV18 to TRBJ2-7, with 10 positions matching TRBD1. The junction had 2 bases not matched to a gene; V was cut back by 0 bases and J by 3 bases. The CDR3 totals 15 residues. From germline, CDR1 is KGHSH and CDR2 LQKENI. CDR3 nucleotide sequence: TGTGCCAGCTCACCACCGACAGGGGGCGGCTACGAGCAGTACTTC. Translating it yields CASSPPTGGGYEQYF.

This clone has just a few counts. The J gene is TRBJ1-5, the V gene TRBV7-9, with D possibly TRBD1 on 5 matching bases. Trimming cost V 1 base and J 0 bases, with 13 bases left between them. Per the germline V gene, CDR1 is SEHNR and CDR2 is FQNEAQ (reference sequence). CDR3 length equals 17 residues. The CDR3 spells CASSLVVDSYSNQPQHF. CDR3 nucleotide sequence: TGTGCCAGCAGCTTAGTTGTCGACAGCTATAGCAATCAGCCCCAGCATTTT.

The V and J genes are TRBV5-6 and TRBJ2-1; 9 positions agree with TRBD2. Germline-derived CDR1 and CDR2 are SGHDT and YYEEEE. CDR3 length equals 17 residues. The ends lost 2 bases at V and 0 bases at J; junction bases unmatched: 6. The CDR3 DNA sequence: TGTGCCAGCAGCTTTAGCCTAGCGGGGTCCTCCTACAATGAGCAGTTCTTC. This gives the protein CASSFSLAGSSYNEQFF. The whole variable domain, remainder taken from reference TRBV5-6 and TRBJ2-1, is DAGVTQSPTHLIKTRGQQVTLRCSPKSGHDTVSWYQQALGQGPQFIFQYYEEEERQRGNFPDRFSGHQFPNYSSELNVNALLLGDSALYLCASSFSLAGSSYNEQFFGPGTRLTVL.

The chain recombines TRBV19 with TRBJ1-6; no definite D call. CDR1 is LNHDA, CDR2 SQIVND, per germline (reference sequence). Trimming stripped 3 bases from V and 7 bases from J, with 10 bases between. This CDR3 contains 14 residues. The CDR3 reads CASSISQINSPLHF. The CDR3 DNA is TGTGCCAGTAGTATCAGTCAGATAAATTCACCCCTCCACTTT. The full variable domain, in which reference TRBV19 and TRBJ1-6 provide the parts outside the CDR3, is DGGITQSPKYLFRKEGQNVTLSCEQNLNHDAMYWYRQDPGQGLRLIYYSQIVNDFQKGDIAEGYSVSREKKESFPLTVTSAQKNPTAFYLCASSISQINSPLHFGNGTRLTVT.

The chain has TRBV30 and TRBJ2-7, with 7 bases that match TRBD1. V lost 5 bases to trimming and J lost 4 bases; unmatched junction nucleotides: 11. The germline gives CDR1 GTSNPN, CDR2 SVGIG (reference sequence). The CDR3 totals 14 residues. The CDR3: CAWAPGQTRYEQYF. Here the CDR3 DNA reads TGTGCCTGGGCCCCGGGACAGACTCGTTACGAGCAGTACTTC.

Only a few counts were recorded for this clone. The chain is built from TRBV9 and TRBJ2-3; 9 bases line up with TRBD2. The ends lost 4 bases at V and 0 bases at J; junction bases unmatched: 9. This CDR3 has 17 residues. Germline V gene sequence: CDR1 SGDLS, CDR2 YYNGEE. The CDR3 loop reads CASSPQGLATSTDTQYF. Here the CDR3 DNA reads TGTGCCAGCAGCCCACAAGGACTAGCGACAAGCACAGATACGCAGTATTTT.

The chain employs TRBV30 and TRBJ2-4; D gene ambiguous. Germline CDR1 is GTSNPN and CDR2 is SVGIG (reference sequence). Trimming left V 0 bases short and J 1 base short, with 10 bases between. CDR3 size: 15 residues. The CDR3: CAWSVPLGAKNIQYF. CDR3 nucleotides: TGTGCCTGGAGTGTACCGCTTGGGGCCAAAAACATTCAGTACTTC. The full variable domain, with the rest looked up from reference TRBV30 and TRBJ2-4, is SQTIHQWPATLVQPVGSPLSLECTVEGTSNPNLYWYRQAAGRGLQLLFYSVGIGQISSEVPQNLSASRPQDRQFILSSKKLLLSDSGFYLCAWSVPLGAKNIQYFGAGTRLSVL.

This clone has a handful of counts. The chain has TRBV30 and TRBJ2-5; TRBD2 might be the D (7 bases). Between the trimmed V and J ends, which lost 3 bases and 3 bases, there was a span of 11 bases. This CDR3 comprises 13 residues. Germline V gives CDR1 GTSNPN, CDR2 SVGIG (reference sequence). The chain's CDR3 is CAWRGRGEETQYF. The CDR3 DNA follows: TGTGCCTGGAGGGGGAGGGGGGAAGAGACCCAGTACTTC.

This clone appeared a few times. V gene TRBV27 combines with J gene TRBJ2-7; 7 bases fit TRBD2. The CDR3 runs to 15 residues. V shed 6 bases and J 1 base; nucleotides not matched to a gene: 9. Germline assignment: CDR1 MNHEY and CDR2 SMNVEV (reference sequence). The CDR3 protein is CASSPGDYRSYEQYF. For the CDR3, the DNA is TGTGCCAGCAGCCCCGGGGACTACAGATCCTACGAGCAGTACTTC.

The chain joins TRBV11-2 to TRBJ1-2, with a possible D match to TRBD1 (6 bases). The CDR3 extends over 16 amino acids. CDR1 SGHAT and CDR2 FQNNGV come from the germline V gene. Trimming removed 2 bases at V and 4 bases at J, with 17 bases between. CDR3 bases: TGTGCCAGCAGCTTATTAGCTGGGGGCGGCCGCTATGGCTACACCTTC. Its protein is CASSLLAGGGRYGYTF. The whole variable domain, filled in from reference TRBV11-2 and TRBJ1-2, reads EAGVAQSPRYKIIEKRQSVAFWCNPISGHATLYWYQQILGQGPKLLIQFQNNGVVDDSQLPKDRFSAERLKGVDSTLKIQPAKLEDSAVYLCASSLLAGGGRYGYTFGSGTRLTVV.

In this sample, this clone is large. The chain couples TRBV9 to TRBJ2-2, with 7 positions matching TRBD2. Germline values: CDR1 SGDLS, CDR2 YYNGEE. The CDR3 has 19 amino acids. V gave up 0 bases and J gave up 5 bases; unmatched junction bases: 16. CDR3 residues: CASSVGFENWDYLTGELFF. DNA for the CDR3: TGTGCCAGCAGCGTAGGATTCGAGAATTGGGACTACCTGACCGGGGAGCTGTTTTTT.

Worth noting for this clone: Germline is not matched at one junction end, which may reflect a read error. This chain uses TRBV27 with TRBJ1-1; D is unclear. CDR3 length: 11 residues. Looked up from germline, CDR1 is MNHEY and CDR2 is SMNVEV (reference sequence). CDR3 residues: CASSLRGEACF. DNA for the CDR3: TGTGCCAGCAGTTTGCGGGGTGAAGCGTGCTTT.

This rearrangement joins TRBV7-2 to TRBJ1-4; TRBD1 matches 7 bases. CDR3 size: 15 residues. V was clipped by 5 bases and J by 8 bases; unmatched bases: 11. Germline loops: CDR1 SGHTA, CDR2 FQGNSA. CDR3 sequence: CASSQQTGKGEKLFF. The CDR3 DNA reads TGTGCCAGCAGCCAGCAGACAGGGAAGGGCGAAAAACTGTTTTTT.

This clone was found a few times. The chain carries TRBV19 and TRBJ2-1; possibly TRBD2 for D (6 bases). V lost 2 bases and J 4 bases, leaving 21 bases between the germline ends. The length of the CDR3 is 18 residues. Germline CDR1 reads LNHDA; CDR2 reads SQIVND (reference sequence). CDR3 sequence reads: CASSISPPLAEVYNEQFF. DNA for the CDR3: TGTGCCAGTAGTATATCCCCCCCACTAGCAGAAGTATACAATGAGCAGTTCTTC.